The rows below give T cell receptor beta chains drawn from one sample of a study of lymphopenia after photon versus proton radiotherapy. This table comes from immunoSEQ multiplex PCR, and its TCRdb copy is limited to in-frame clones, with some not included. The table shows 77,000 or so clones, with around 83% occurring only once. Material: peripheral blood, obtained from a patient treated with proton-based radiotherapy. Every receptor here comes from a man aged 55-75 years with pancreatic cancer. CDR3s include the opening cysteine and the closing phenylalanine or tryptophan. A D gene is named only where the DNA matches it firmly. Clone size is not always given. Where it is, it says once, few, many or a class for expanded clones.

d_call,clone_size,j_call,v_call,cdr3_nt,cdr3_aa
-,-,TRBJ2-5,TRBV6-6,TGTGCCAGCAGTTTCCCGGGGCCTCAGGCGGAGACCCAGTACTTC,CASSFPGPQAETQYF
-,-,TRBJ1-5,TRBV11-2,TGTGCCAGCAGCTTAGGGTCTATCAATCAGCCCCAGCATTTT,CASSLGSINQPQHF
-,-,TRBJ2-1,TRBV6-6,TGTGCCAGCAGCCAGACTTGGAACAATGAGCAGTTCTTC,CASSQTWNNEQFF
TRBD1,-,TRBJ1-1,TRBV7-2,TGTGCCAGCAGCGCATTCAGGGGGGGCACTGAAGCTTTCTTT,CASSAFRGGTEAFF
-,-,TRBJ1-5,TRBV30,TGTGCCTGGAGTGGGGGGAATTATCAGCCCCAGCATTTT,CAWSGGNYQPQHF
TRBD2,-,TRBJ2-7,TRBV28,TGTGCCAGCAGAAGAACCTCTAGCGGGGAGTACGAGCAGTACTTC,CASRRTSSGEYEQYF
TRBD1,-,TRBJ1-5,TRBV19,TGTGCCAGTAAAATCGCAGGGGGCGCGTCTCAGCCCCAGCATTTT,CASKIAGGASQPQHF
-,-,TRBJ2-3,TRBV28,TGTGCCAGCAATAAGCCGCCAACAGATACGCAGTATTTT,CASNKPPTDTQYF
-,-,TRBJ2-2,TRBV10-3,TGTGCCATCGGTTTCCCCGGGGAGCTGTTTTTT,CAIGFPGELFF
TRBD1,-,TRBJ1-4,TRBV2,TGTGCCAGCAGTTCCGGGACAGGGGTGGAAAAACTGTTTTTT,CASSSGTGVEKLFF
TRBD1,-,TRBJ2-6,TRBV5-1,TGCGCCAGCAGCCGGTGGGACAGGGTGGGATCATCTGGGGCCAACGTCCTGACTTTC,CASSRWDRVGSSGANVLTF
-,-,TRBJ1-2,TRBV2,TGTGCCAGCAGGGCAGACAACTATGGCTACACCTTC,CASRADNYGYTF
-,-,TRBJ1-1,TRBV7-2,TGTGCCAGCACCCGGGTGGGGGGCACTGAAGCTTTCTTT,CASTRVGGTEAFF
-,-,TRBJ2-7,TRBV11-3,TGTGCCAGCAGCTTAGGAACCTACGAGCAGTACTTC,CASSLGTYEQYF
TRBD1,-,TRBJ2-7,TRBV28,TGTGCCAGCGGTTCCACCGGGACAGGGATACACGAGCAGTACTTC,CASGSTGTGIHEQYF
-,-,TRBJ2-1,TRBV7-3,TGTGCCAGCAGCCCGCGATTGGGTGAGCAGTTCTTC,CASSPRLGEQFF
-,few,TRBJ2-7,TRBV5-1,TGCGCCAGCAGCTTGGCAGGTGTCAAGAATTACGAGCAGTACTTC,CASSLAGVKNYEQYF
-,-,TRBJ2-5,TRBV7-9,TGTGCCAGCAGCCGGTCGGGAGCGCAAGAGACCCAGTACTTC,CASSRSGAQETQYF
-,-,TRBJ1-2,TRBV4-3,TGCGCCAGCAGCCAAGATCGGACAAGGGGTGGCTACACCTTC,CASSQDRTRGGYTF
TRBD2,-,TRBJ2-2,TRBV12-5,TGTGCTAGTGGTTTGGTCCTAGCGGGAGCCGGGGAGCTGTTTTTT,CASGLVLAGAGELFF
-,-,TRBJ2-7,TRBV30,TGTGCCTGGAGCTACCAGCCCCCCCGCTACGAGCAGTACTTC,CAWSYQPPRYEQYF
-,-,TRBJ2-7,TRBV11-2,TGTGCCAGCAGCTTTAGGGGGTCATACGAGCAGTACTTC,CASSFRGSYEQYF
-,-,TRBJ2-5,TRBV30,TGTGCCGGAGGACAGACGCAAGAGACCCAGTACTTC,CAGGQTQETQYF
-,few,TRBJ1-4,TRBV6-5,TGTGCCAGCAGTTATTCCCTTTTCGAAAAACTGTTTTTT,CASSYSLFEKLFF
-,few,TRBJ2-3,TRBV2,TGTGCCAGCAATGGGCCGGGGACTCGGCCTCATACGCAGTATTTT,CASNGPGTRPHTQYF
TRBD2,-,TRBJ2-1,TRBV5-1,TGCGCCAGCAGCTCAAGGACTAGCGGGAGCTCCTACAATGAGCAGTTCTTC,CASSSRTSGSSYNEQFF
TRBD1,once,TRBJ1-4,TRBV6-5,TGTGCCAGCACAAACAGGGGTGCAAATCGTGAAAAACTGTTTTTT,CASTNRGANREKLFF
-,-,TRBJ2-1,TRBV5-8,TGTGCCAGCAGCTCGGCCGGGCGGAGTTACAATGAGCAGTTCTTC,CASSSAGRSYNEQFF
-,-,TRBJ1-4,TRBV9,TGTGCCTCCGCGAGGGGCCTCAGGGAAAAACTGTTTTTT,CASARGLREKLFF
TRBD2,-,TRBJ2-1,TRBV11-2,TGTGCCAGCAAACCTATAGCGGGTAAGAGGTTCGATGAGCAGTTCTTC,CASKPIAGKRFDEQFF
-,-,TRBJ2-3,TRBV30,TGTGCCTGGAGTGCCTACCCCCCAGATACGCAGTATTTT,CAWSAYPPDTQYF
-,-,TRBJ1-5,TRBV27,TGTGCCAGCAGTTTAGGGGGGCAGCCCCAGCATTTT,CASSLGGQPQHF
TRBD1,-,TRBJ2-1,TRBV2,TGTGCCAGCAGTACACAGGGGGCCCATGAGCAGTTCTTC,CASSTQGAHEQFF
-,-,TRBJ2-5,TRBV18,TGTGCCAGCTCACCATTGGCTCAAGGGGAGGCCCAGTACTTC,CASSPLAQGEAQYF
-,-,TRBJ2-2,TRBV19,TGTGCCAGTACCACAGGTCCAGCCGGGGCCGGGGAGCTGTTTTTT,CASTTGPAGAGELFF
-,few,TRBJ2-3,TRBV14,TGTGCCAGCAGCCAGTACAGTGCTAGCACAGATACGCAGTATTTT,CASSQYSASTDTQYF
-,-,TRBJ2-3,TRBV9,TGTGCCAGCAGCGTAGTCCCAGGGACCACAGATACGCAGTATTTT,CASSVVPGTTDTQYF
TRBD2,-,TRBJ2-1,TRBV29-1,TGCAGCGTCTCGACTAGCTCGGGCAATGAGCAGTTCTTC,CSVSTSSGNEQFF
TRBD1,-,TRBJ2-6,TRBV5-4,TGTGCCAGCAGCCCGGAGGCGACAGGGGGCGCTGGGGCCAACGTCCTGACTTTC,CASSPEATGGAGANVLTF
-,-,TRBJ1-5,TRBV7-2,TGTGCCAGCAGCGGAGGCCAGCCGGGCAATCAGCCCCAGCATTTT,CASSGGQPGNQPQHF
-,-,TRBJ2-5,TRBV6-5,TGTGCCAGCAGTATCCGGGCGTACCAAGAGACCCAGTACTTC,CASSIRAYQETQYF
-,once,TRBJ1-4,TRBV30,TGTGCCTGGAGTCTAAAGGATGCAACTAATGAAAAACTGTTTTTT,CAWSLKDATNEKLFF
-,-,TRBJ1-1,TRBV27,TGTGCCAGCAGACTTACACAGAACACTGAAGCTTTCTTT,CASRLTQNTEAFF
-,few,TRBJ2-7,TRBV6-1,TGTGCCAGCAGTGAAAGCCTCCCTGTGTGGTACGAGCAGTACTTC,CASSESLPVWYEQYF
-,-,TRBJ2-3,TRBV28,TGTGCCAGCAGTTTATGGGTAGCGGACCTCACAGATACGCAGTATTTT,CASSLWVADLTDTQYF